These 12 T cell receptor beta chains came from one sample sequenced in a study of T cells in Graves' hyperthyroidism and ophthalmopathy (dated by TCRdb to 2018 to 2020). Library construction relied on multiplex PCR. Data came from an Illumina HiSeq 2000. The TCR beta CDR3 regions were amplified from RNA transcripts. A first-round RT-PCR of the TCR CDR3 used the HTBI primer set with the Qiagen OneStep RT-PCR kit. Clones were called with MiXCR by TCRdb after fastp trimmed the public reads at Q25, and only in-frame beta chains were retained. Rows are combined by CDR3 protein, so each entry shows the most common genes and DNA. The sample table holds about half a million distinct CDR3 sequences, of which 16% were seen once. Jointly, the top ten make up about 29% of the sample. The specimen was blood. The receptors here all came from a woman aged 30 to 39 with Graves' ophthalmopathy.

In this sample, this clonotype turned up many times. An end of the junction does not agree with germline; a read error may underlie this. The rearrangement joins TRBV10-2 to TRBJ1-1; no definite D call. Germline lookup yields CDR1 WSHSY and CDR2 SAAADI. The CDR3 covers 12 residues. DNA of the CDR3: TGTGCCAGCAGTGAATTGGGGACTGAAGCTTTCTTT. Amino acid sequence: CASSELGTEAFF.

Here the CDR3 reads CAWTPSGLAMKTQYF. CDR3 nucleotide sequence: TGTGCCTGGACCCCCTCGGGACTAGCAATGAAGACCCAGTACTTC. The chain joins TRBV30 to TRBJ2-5; 9 nucleotides match TRBD2. V lost 4 bases, J lost 6 bases, and 12 bases stayed unmatched. CDR1 is GTSNPN and CDR2 is SVGIG in the germline V gene (reference sequence). CDR3 length: 15 residues.

A remark on this clonotype: A read error may explain this, as a much larger clone is one base away. This rearrangement joins TRBV4-1 to TRBJ2-5; weak D call: TRBD1 (5 bases). Germline assignment: CDR1 MGHRA and CDR2 YSYEKL. This CDR3 comprises 14 residues. V was shortened by 4 bases and J by 7 bases, with 16 bases between the two germline ends. The CDR3: CASSRTGNPGTQYF. The CDR3 DNA reads as TGCGCCAGCAGCCGTACAGGAAACCCAGGGACCCAGTACTTC.

This chain uses TRBV6-1 with TRBJ1-1; D is possibly TRBD1 (6 bases). The V end lost 8 bases, the J end lost 8 bases, and 12 bases lay between the germline ends. Germline V gene data show CDR1 as MNHNS and CDR2 as SASEGT. This CDR3 region has 11 residues. CDR3 coding DNA: TGTGCCAGCGGCCCGGACAGAGAAGCTTTCTTT. It encodes CASGPDREAFF.

This clonotype appeared many times. V gene TRBV7-8 combines with J gene TRBJ2-1; possibly TRBD1 for D (7 bases). V was cut by 2 bases and J by 4 bases, with 12 bases left in between. CDR1 is SGHVS, CDR2 FQNEAQ, per germline. The CDR3 has 15 residues. CDR3 coding DNA: TGTGCCAGCAGCTTATTACAGGGGAGGTACAATGAGCAGTTCTTC. Its protein is CASSLLQGRYNEQFF.

The rearrangement links TRBV5-1 to TRBJ2-1; the match to TRBD1 covers 7 bases. The ends lost 0 bases at V and 8 bases at J; junction bases unmatched: 14. CDR1 SGHRS and CDR2 YFSETQ come from the germline V gene. The CDR3 is made up of 17 amino acids. CDR3 loop: CASSLAVTGQRIDEQFF. CDR3 nucleotide sequence: TGCGCCAGCAGCTTGGCCGTGACAGGGCAGAGGATTGATGAGCAGTTCTTC.

This clonotype was detected ten times or more. CDR3 sequence reads: CASGNAMNTEAFF. DNA of the CDR3: TGTGCCAGCGGAAACGCAATGAACACTGAAGCTTTCTTT. The chain has TRBV6-1 and TRBJ1-1; D remains unclear. The germline V gene encodes CDR1 MNHNS and CDR2 SASEGT. The CDR3 sequence is 13 residues long. V was cut by 8 bases and J by 0 bases, with 10 bases left in between.

This clonotype showed up many times. This CDR3 reads CSARDPGLGELFF. As DNA, the CDR3 is TGCAGTGCTAGAGATCCGGGGTTAGGGGAGCTGTTTTTT. The rearrangement joins TRBV20-1 to TRBJ2-2; weak D call: TRBD2 (5 bases). The ends were cut back, 0 bases at V and 8 bases at J, with 10 bases in the middle. The germline CDR1 and CDR2 sequences are DFQATT and SNEGSKA (reference sequence). This CDR3 region has 13 residues.

In this sample, this clonotype turned up many times. This chain joins TRBV11-1 and TRBJ2-3, with D possibly matching TRBD1 (5 bases). The CDR3 totals 14 residues. Germline CDR1 and CDR2: SGHAT and FQDESV (reference sequence). V was pared by 5 bases and J by 6 bases, with 15 bases between. The DNA for the CDR3 is TGTGCCAGCAGCCCTCAGGGCGTTGTGGATACGCAGTATTTT. This gives the protein CASSPQGVVDTQYF.

This clonotype was detected ten times or more. The J gene is TRBJ1-1, the V gene TRBV29-1; D is ambiguous. Trimming removed 4 bases at V and 0 bases at J, with 12 bases between. CDR3 length: 14 residues. Germline-derived CDR1 and CDR2 are SQVTM and ANQGSEA. CDR3 bases: TGCAGCGTTGTAGGGTCGCGGATGAACACTGAAGCTTTCTTT. It codes for CSVVGSRMNTEAFF.

This clonotype was picked up many times. V usage is TRBV28 and J usage is TRBJ2-7; 9 nucleotides align to TRBD1. The ends lost 3 bases at V and 4 bases at J; junction bases unmatched: 4. Germline lookup yields CDR1 MDHEN and CDR2 SYDVKM. The CDR3 loop spans 14 amino acids. CDR3 nucleotides: TGTGCCAGCAGTTTGGGGACAGGGCAATACGAGCAGTACTTC. Amino acids: CASSLGTGQYEQYF.

This clonotype was seen many times. The chain employs TRBV20-1 and TRBJ2-3; 10 bases match TRBD2. The CDR3 consists of 15 residues. After removal of 4 bases from V and 4 bases from J, the junction contained 8 bases not matched to a gene. From germline, CDR1 is DFQATT and CDR2 SNEGSKA (reference sequence). CDR3 protein: CSATPLAGVSDTQYF. The CDR3 DNA is TGCAGTGCTACCCCCCTAGCGGGAGTATCAGATACGCAGTATTTT.